This entry lists 3 T cell receptor beta chains sequenced from one sample in a study of blood T cell repertoires in COVID-19. The table came from immunoSEQ multiplex PCR; TCRdb's copy has only in-frame clones and leaves some out. The sample has about 50,000 clones, 70% to 85% seen once; the top ten hold approximately 5%. Sequenced: PBMCs or T cells enriched from blood (not recorded which). The receptors shown here come from a woman aged 45-65 years with acute COVID-19.

The rearrangement uses TRBV21-1 and TRBJ2-1; the D call of TRBD1 is as the table states it, not checked on the DNA. TRBV21-1 is classified as a pseudogene. The CDR3 is 20 amino acids. The CDR3 loop is CASSKVSVERGQGTYNEQFF. The CDR3 DNA reads TGTGCCAGCAGCAAAGTAAGCGTTGAGCGGGGACAGGGCACCTACAATGAGCAGTTCTTC.

The table lists this clone with a few counts. V is TRBV5-6 and J is TRBJ1-2; tentative D call: TRBD1 (6 bases). V lost 0 bases and J lost 0, with 9 bases in between. This CDR3 contains 15 residues. Germline CDR1 reads SGHDT; CDR2 reads YYEEEE. The CDR3 loop is CASSLDRAPNYGYTF. In DNA, the CDR3 is TGTGCCAGCAGCTTGGACAGGGCCCCTAACTATGGCTACACCTTC.

This rearrangement joins TRBV3-1 (or the pseudogene TRBV3-2) to TRBJ1-1; TRBD1 is a possible D gene (5 bases). Trimming removed 0 bases at V and 0 bases at J, with 11 bases between. The CDR3 runs 16 residues. Germline lookup yields CDR1 LGHDT and CDR2 YNNKEL (reference sequence). The CDR3, as DNA: TGTGCCAGCAGCCAAGATCGTAGACAGATGAACACTGAAGCTTTCTTT. This sequence encodes CASSQDRRQMNTEAFF.